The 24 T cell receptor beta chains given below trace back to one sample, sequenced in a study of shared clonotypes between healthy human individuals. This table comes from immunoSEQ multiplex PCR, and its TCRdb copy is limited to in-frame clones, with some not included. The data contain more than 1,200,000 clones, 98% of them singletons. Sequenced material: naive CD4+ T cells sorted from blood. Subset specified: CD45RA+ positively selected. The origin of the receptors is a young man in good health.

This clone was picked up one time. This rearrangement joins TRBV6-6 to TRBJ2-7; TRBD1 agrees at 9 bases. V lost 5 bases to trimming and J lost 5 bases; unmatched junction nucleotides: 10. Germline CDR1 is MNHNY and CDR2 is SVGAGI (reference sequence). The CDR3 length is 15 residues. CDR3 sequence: CASSASRGTGHEQYF. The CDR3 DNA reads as TGTGCCAGCAGTGCCTCGAGGGGGACAGGGCACGAGCAGTACTTC.

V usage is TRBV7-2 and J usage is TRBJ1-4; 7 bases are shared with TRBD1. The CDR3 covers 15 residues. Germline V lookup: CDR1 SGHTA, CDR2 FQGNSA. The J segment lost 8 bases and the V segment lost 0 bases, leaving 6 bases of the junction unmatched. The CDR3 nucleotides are TGTGCCAGCAGCTTAGCGGTGACAGGGAACGAAAAACTGTTTTTT. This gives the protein CASSLAVTGNEKLFF.

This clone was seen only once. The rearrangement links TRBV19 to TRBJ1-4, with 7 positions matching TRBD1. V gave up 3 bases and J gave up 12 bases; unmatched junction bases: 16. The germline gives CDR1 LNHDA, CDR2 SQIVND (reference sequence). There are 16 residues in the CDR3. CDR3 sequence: CASSIRHEDRRGELFF. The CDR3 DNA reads TGTGCCAGTAGTATCAGACACGAGGACAGGCGAGGGGAACTGTTTTTT.

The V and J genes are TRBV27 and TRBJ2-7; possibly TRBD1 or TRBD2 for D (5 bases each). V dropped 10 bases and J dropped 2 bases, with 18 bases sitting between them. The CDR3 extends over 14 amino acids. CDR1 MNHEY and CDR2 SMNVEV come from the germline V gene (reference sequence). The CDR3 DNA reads TGTGCCACCTCGATCGGGACGGATCCCTACGAGCAGTACTTC. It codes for CATSIGTDPYEQYF.

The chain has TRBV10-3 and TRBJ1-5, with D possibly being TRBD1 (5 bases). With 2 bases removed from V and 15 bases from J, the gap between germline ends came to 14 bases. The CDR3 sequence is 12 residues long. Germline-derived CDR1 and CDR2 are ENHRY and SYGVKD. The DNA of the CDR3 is TGTGCCATCAGTGAGGAGGGGAGACTCATGCATTTT. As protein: CAISEEGRLMHF.

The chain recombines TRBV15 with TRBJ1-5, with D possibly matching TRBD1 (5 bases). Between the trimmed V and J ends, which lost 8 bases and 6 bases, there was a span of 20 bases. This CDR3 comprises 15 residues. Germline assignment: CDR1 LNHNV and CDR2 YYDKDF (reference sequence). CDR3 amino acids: CATGIRDGGRQPQHF. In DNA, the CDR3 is TGTGCCACCGGAATTAGGGACGGGGGACGTCAGCCCCAGCATTTT.

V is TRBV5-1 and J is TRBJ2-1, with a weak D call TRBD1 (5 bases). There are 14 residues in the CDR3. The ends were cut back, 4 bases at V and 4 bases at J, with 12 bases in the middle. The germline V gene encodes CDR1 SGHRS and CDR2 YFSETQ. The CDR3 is CASSPDSGYNEQFF. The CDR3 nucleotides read TGCGCCAGCAGCCCCGACTCAGGGTACAATGAGCAGTTCTTC.

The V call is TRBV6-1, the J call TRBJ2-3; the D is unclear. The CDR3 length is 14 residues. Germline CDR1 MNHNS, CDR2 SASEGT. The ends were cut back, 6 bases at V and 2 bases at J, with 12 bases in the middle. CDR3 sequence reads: CASSLMGITDTQYF. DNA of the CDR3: TGTGCCAGCAGCCTTATGGGGATCACAGATACGCAGTATTTT.

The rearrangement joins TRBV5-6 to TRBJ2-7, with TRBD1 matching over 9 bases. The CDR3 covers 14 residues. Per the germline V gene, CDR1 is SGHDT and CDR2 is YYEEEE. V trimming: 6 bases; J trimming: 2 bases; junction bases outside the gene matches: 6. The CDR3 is CASNEGTGTYEQYF. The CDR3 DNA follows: TGTGCCAGCAATGAAGGGACAGGGACCTACGAGCAGTACTTC.

CDR3 nucleotides: TGCAGCGTCCAAAAGGGCCGGACAGGGGCTCGAGAAGAGACCCAGTACTTC. It is translated as CSVQKGRTGAREETQYF. This chain uses TRBV29-1 with TRBJ2-5, with 9 positions matching TRBD1. The ends lost 6 bases at V and 3 bases at J; junction bases unmatched: 17. The CDR3 consists of 17 residues. The germline V gene encodes CDR1 SQVTM and CDR2 ANQGSEA.

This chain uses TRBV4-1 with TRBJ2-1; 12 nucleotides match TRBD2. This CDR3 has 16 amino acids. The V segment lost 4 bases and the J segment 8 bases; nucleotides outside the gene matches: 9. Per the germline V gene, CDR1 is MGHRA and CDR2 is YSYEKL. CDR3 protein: CASSLLWTSGIYEQFF. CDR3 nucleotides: TGCGCCAGCAGCCTACTATGGACTAGCGGGATCTATGAGCAGTTCTTC.

CDR3 nucleotides: TGTGCCAGCAGTTGCTTAGACGGGAAGTGGGATCAGCCCCAGCATTTT. Translated, it gives CASSCLDGKWDQPQHF. The chain joins TRBV13 to TRBJ1-5, with D unclear. The CDR3 contains 16 residues. Germline CDR1 and CDR2: PRHDT and FYEKMQ (reference sequence). V gave up 6 bases and J gave up 5 bases, with 20 bases separating them.

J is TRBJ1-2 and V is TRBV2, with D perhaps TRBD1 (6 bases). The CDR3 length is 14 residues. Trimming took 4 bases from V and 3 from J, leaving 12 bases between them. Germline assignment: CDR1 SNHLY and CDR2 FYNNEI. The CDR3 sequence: CASSAIRQDYGYTF. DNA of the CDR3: TGTGCCAGCAGTGCTATTAGACAGGACTATGGCTACACCTTC. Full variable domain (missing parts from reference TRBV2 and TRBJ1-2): EPEVTQTPSHQVTQMGQEVILRCVPISNHLYFYWYRQILGQKVEFLVSFYNNEISEKSEIFDDQFSVERPDGSNFTLKIRSTKLEDSAMYFCASSAIRQDYGYTFGSGTRLTVV.

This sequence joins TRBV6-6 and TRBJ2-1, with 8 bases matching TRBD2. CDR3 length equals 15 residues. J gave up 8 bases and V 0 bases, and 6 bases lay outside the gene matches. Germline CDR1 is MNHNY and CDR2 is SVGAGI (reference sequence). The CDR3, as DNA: TGTGCCAGCAGTTACTCCGGAGCGGGGGTGGATGAGCAGTTCTTC. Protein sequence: CASSYSGAGVDEQFF.

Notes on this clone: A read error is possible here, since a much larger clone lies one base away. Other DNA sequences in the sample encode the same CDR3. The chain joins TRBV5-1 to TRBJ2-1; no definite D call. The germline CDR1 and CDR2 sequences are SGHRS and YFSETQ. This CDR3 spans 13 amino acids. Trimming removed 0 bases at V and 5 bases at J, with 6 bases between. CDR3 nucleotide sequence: TGCGCCAGCAGCTTGGCACAGAACAATGAGCAGTTCTTC. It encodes CASSLAQNNEQFF.

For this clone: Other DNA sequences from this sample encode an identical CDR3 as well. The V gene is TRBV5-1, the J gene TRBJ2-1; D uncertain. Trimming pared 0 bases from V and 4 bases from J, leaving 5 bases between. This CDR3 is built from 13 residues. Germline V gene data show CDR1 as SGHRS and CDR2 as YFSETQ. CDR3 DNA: TGCGCCAGCAGCTTGGACACTTACAATGAGCAGTTCTTC. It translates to CASSLDTYNEQFF.

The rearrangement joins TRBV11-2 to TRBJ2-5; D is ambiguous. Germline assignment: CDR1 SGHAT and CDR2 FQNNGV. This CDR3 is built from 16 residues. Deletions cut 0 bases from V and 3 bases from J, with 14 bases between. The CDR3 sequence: CASSLDLPRAKETQYF. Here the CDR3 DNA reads TGTGCCAGCAGCTTAGATCTACCGAGAGCCAAAGAGACCCAGTACTTC. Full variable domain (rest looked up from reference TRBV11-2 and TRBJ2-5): EAGVAQSPRYKIIEKRQSVAFWCNPISGHATLYWYQQILGQGPKLLIQFQNNGVVDDSQLPKDRFSAERLKGVDSTLKIQPAKLEDSAVYLCASSLDLPRAKETQYFGPGTRLLVL.

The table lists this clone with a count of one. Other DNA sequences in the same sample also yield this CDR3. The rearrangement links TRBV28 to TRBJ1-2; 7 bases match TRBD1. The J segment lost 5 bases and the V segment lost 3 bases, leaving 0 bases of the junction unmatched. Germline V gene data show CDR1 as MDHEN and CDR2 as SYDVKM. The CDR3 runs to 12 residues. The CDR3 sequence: CASSFRGYGYTF. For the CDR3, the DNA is TGTGCCAGCAGTTTCAGGGGGTATGGCTACACCTTC.

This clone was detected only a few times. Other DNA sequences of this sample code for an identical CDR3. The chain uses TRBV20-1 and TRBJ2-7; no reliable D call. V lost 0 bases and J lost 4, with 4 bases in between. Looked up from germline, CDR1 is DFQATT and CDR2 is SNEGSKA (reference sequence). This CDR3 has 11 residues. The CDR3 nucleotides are TGCAGTGCTAGAGATAGTTACGAGCAGTACTTC. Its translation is CSARDSYEQYF.

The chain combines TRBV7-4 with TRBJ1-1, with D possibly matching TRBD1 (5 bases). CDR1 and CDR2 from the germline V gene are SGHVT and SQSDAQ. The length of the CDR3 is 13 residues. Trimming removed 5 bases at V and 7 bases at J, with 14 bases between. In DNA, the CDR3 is TGTGCCAGCAGCACCCAGGGAACCGATGAAGCTTTCTTT. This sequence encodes CASSTQGTDEAFF.

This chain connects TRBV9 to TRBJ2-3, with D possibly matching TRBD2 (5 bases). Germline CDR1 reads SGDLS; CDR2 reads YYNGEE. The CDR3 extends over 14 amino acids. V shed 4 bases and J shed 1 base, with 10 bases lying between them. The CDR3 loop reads CASSLRGGTDTQYF. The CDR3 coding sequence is TGTGCCAGCAGCCTTCGGGGTGGCACAGATACGCAGTATTTT.

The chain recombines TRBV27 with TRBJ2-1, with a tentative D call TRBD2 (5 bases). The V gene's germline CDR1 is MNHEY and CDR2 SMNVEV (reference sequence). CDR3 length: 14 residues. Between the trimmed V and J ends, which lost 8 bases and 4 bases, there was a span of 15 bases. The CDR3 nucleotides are TGTGCCAGCGGAAGAGGACTCGGTTACAATGAGCAGTTCTTC. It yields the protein CASGRGLGYNEQFF.

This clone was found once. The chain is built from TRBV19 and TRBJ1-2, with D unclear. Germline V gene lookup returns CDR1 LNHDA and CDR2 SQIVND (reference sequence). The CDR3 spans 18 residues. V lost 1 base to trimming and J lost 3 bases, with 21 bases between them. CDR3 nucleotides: TGTGCCAGTAGTATAGTGAATGAAGCTAACCCACGGGACTATGGCTACACCTTC. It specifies CASSIVNEANPRDYGYTF.

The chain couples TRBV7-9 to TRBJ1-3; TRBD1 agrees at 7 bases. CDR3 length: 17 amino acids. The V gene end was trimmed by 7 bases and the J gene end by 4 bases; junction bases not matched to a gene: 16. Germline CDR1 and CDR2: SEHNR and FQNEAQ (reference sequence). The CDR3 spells CASIHASTGTPGNTIYF. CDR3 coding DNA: TGTGCCAGCATCCACGCCTCGACAGGGACCCCCGGAAACACCATATATTTT. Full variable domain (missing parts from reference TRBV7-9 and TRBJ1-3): DTGVSQNPRHKITKRGQNVTFRCDPISEHNRLYWYRQTLGQGPEFLTYFQNEAQLEKSRLLSDRFSAERPKGSFSTLEIQRTEQGDSAMYLCASIHASTGTPGNTIYFGEGSWLTVV.